The T cell receptor (beta chain) described here comes from a study of blood T cell repertoires in COVID-19. Looking at the study overall: Spain, Italy and the United States supplied samples that represented acute and convalescent COVID-19. The cDNA or gDNA used as material had been derived from T cells, B-cell-depleted T cells, or PBMCs.

The table lists this clone with a few counts. In the authors' workflow: From reference gene primer amplification, estimates of nucleated cell counts were derived. Produced via immunoSEQ multiplex PCR; TCRdb's table is partial and in-frame only. V, J and clone size were drawn from that table, and D and trimming were deduced from the DNA. The table lists tens of thousands of clones, roughly 89% of them singletons, with 5% to 8% in the top ten. The receptor comes from a woman aged 50 to 60 with acute or convalescent COVID-19. Sequences were obtained from peripheral blood.

CDR3 DNA: TGTGCCAGTGAAGACAGGGTCGCTCCCCTCGAAAAACTGTTTTTT. Residues: CASEDRVAPLEKLFF. The chain joins TRBV19 to TRBJ1-4; TRBD1 aligns across 7 bases. Germline V gives CDR1 LNHDA, CDR2 SQIVND (reference sequence). With 8 bases clipped from V and 8 bases from J, the junction kept 14 bases outside the gene matches. The CDR3 runs 15 residues.